This T cell receptor (beta chain) comes out of a study of blood T cell repertoires in COVID-19. Assay: immunoSEQ multiplex PCR; the TCRdb copy retains only in-frame clones and omits some. The table has more than 75,000 clones, roughly 80% seen once. Trimming left V 3 bases short and J 3 bases short, with 12 bases between. CDR1 and CDR2 from the germline V gene are KGHSH and LQKENI. CDR3 size: 14 residues. The sequenced sample consisted of peripheral blood. The sequence came from a human donor in a cohort sampled during active COVID-19. J is TRBJ2-7 and V is TRBV18; possibly TRBD1 for D (6 bases). CDR3 amino acids: CASSPTGSDYEQYF. CDR3 DNA: TGTGCCAGCTCACCCACAGGGTCGGACTACGAGCAGTACTTC.